The source of this T cell receptor beta chain is a study of blood T cell repertoires in COVID-19. TCRdb's copy holds only in-frame clones and misses some; the assay was immunoSEQ multiplex PCR. The repertoire holds tens of thousands of clones, with 75% to 90% as singletons. Germline loops: CDR1 SGDLS, CDR2 YYNGEE. V lost 2 bases and J lost 4, with 12 bases in between. The CDR3 has 14 residues. The sequenced material came from peripheral blood. The receptor was derived from an elderly woman with acute or convalescent COVID-19. The rearrangement uses TRBV9 and TRBJ2-5, with a weak D call TRBD2 (6 bases). The CDR3: CASSVLSSGETQYF. The CDR3 DNA reads TGTGCCAGCAGCGTCTTGAGTAGCGGAGAGACCCAGTACTTC. Drawing the rest from reference TRBV9 and TRBJ2-5, the complete variable domain is DSGVTQTPKHLITATGQRVTLRCSPRSGDLSVYWYQQSLDQGLQFLIQYYNGEERAKGNILERFSAQQFPDLHSELNLSSLELGDSALYFCASSVLSSGETQYFGPGTRLLVL.